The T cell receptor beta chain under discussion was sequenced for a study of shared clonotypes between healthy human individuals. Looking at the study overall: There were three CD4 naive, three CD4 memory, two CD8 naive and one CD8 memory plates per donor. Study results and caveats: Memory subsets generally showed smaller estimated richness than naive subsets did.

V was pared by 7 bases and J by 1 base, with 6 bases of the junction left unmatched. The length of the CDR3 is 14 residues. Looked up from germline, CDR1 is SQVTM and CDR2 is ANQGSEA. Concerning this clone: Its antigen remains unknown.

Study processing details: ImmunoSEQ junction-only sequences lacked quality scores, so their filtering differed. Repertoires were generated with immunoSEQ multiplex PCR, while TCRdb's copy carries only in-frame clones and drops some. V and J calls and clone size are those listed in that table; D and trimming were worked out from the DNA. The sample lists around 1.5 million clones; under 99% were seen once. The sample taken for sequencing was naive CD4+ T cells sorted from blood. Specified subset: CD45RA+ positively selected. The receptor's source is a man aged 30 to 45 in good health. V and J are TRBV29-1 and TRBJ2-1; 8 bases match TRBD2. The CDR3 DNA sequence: TGCAGCGCATTACCGGGAGGGTCCTACAATGAGCAGTTCTTC. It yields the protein CSALPGGSYNEQFF.